This T cell receptor beta chain was sequenced during a study of breast tumors, draining lymph nodes, adjacent tissues. Study results and limitations: The lymph node origin of tumor T cells was framed as consistent with a hypothesis, not demonstrated.

Details on this clonotype: Its antigen is still unknown.

The lymph nodes were axillary draining lymph nodes from breast cancer patients. V dropped 3 bases and J dropped 2 bases, with 6 bases sitting between them. Germline loops: CDR1 SGHDT, CDR2 YYEEEE. This CDR3 is built from 13 residues. MiXCR was run by TCRdb on the multiplex PCR reads, yielding one entry per CDR3 protein. In the table there are more than 85,000 distinct CDR3 sequences, less than 25% of which are singletons. J is TRBJ2-4 and V is TRBV5-6; D is unresolved. Sequences were obtained from axillary lymph node tissue. The sequence was collected from a female donor with breast cancer. Some clones in this sample may be carry-over from other donors' samples. The CDR3: CASSSGPKNIQYF. CDR3 coding DNA: TGTGCCAGCAGCTCCGGACCCAAAAACATTCAGTACTTC.